A single sample is the source of the 14 T cell receptor beta chains below, sequenced in a study of beta chain features in type 1 diabetes. Study-wide findings and caveats: Significant though moderate, a shortening of TCRB CDR3s appeared in all four CD4+ subsets of Type 1 diabetes patients.

Expressed TCRB transcripts were sequenced after all isolated RNA was converted to cDNA. The repertoire was sequenced with immunoSEQ multiplex PCR; TCRdb's copy has only in-frame clones and lacks some. In the table there are 600,000 to 700,000 clones, roughly 12% of which are singletons. Which antigens these TCRs recognize remains unknown. Material: naive CD4+ T cells from blood. The receptors come from a man aged 25-40 years with type 1 diabetes.

The rearrangement joins TRBV5-1 to TRBJ1-2; no definite D call. V was clipped by 2 bases and J by 1 base, with 21 bases between them. This CDR3 comprises 18 residues. Germline CDR1 and CDR2: SGHRS and YFSETQ. CDR3 residues: CASSLSSELRRNNYGYTF. DNA for the CDR3: TGCGCCAGCAGCTTATCCAGCGAACTGAGACGAAATAACTATGGCTACACCTTC.

This clone has a handful of counts. V gene TRBV7-2 combines with J gene TRBJ1-6, with D perhaps matching TRBD1 (6 bases). Germline V gene data show CDR1 as SGHTA and CDR2 as FQGNSA. V dropped 7 bases and J dropped 8 bases, with 18 bases sitting between them. The CDR3 spans 15 residues. CDR3 DNA: TGTGCCAGCACCTTCCTCGGACAGCCCTATTCACCCCTCCACTTT. It encodes CASTFLGQPYSPLHF.

The gene calls are TRBV7-9 and TRBJ1-5, with 9 bases fitting TRBD1. The ends lost 4 bases at V and 5 bases at J; junction bases unmatched: 3. The CDR3 consists of 14 residues. Germline assignment: CDR1 SEHNR and CDR2 FQNEAQ (reference sequence). CDR3 loop: CASSSTGGDQPQHF. The CDR3 bases are TGTGCCAGCAGCTCGACAGGGGGTGATCAGCCCCAGCATTTT.

A few counts support this clone. The chain is built from TRBV11-3 and TRBJ1-2; D possibly corresponds to TRBD1 (5 bases). The CDR3 loop spans 12 amino acids. CDR1 and CDR2 (germline): SGHNT, YENEEA. Trimming stripped 5 bases from V and 6 bases from J, with 10 bases between. CDR3 sequence (DNA): TGTGCCAGCAGCCTCCGACAGAATGGCTACACCTTC. Protein product: CASSLRQNGYTF.

This clone has only a few counts. The J gene is TRBJ2-5, the V gene TRBV7-9; TRBD2 matches at 10 bases. Per germline, CDR1 SEHNR and CDR2 FQNEAQ (reference sequence). V lost 1 base to trimming and J lost 4 bases; unmatched junction nucleotides: 9. The CDR3 has 17 residues. The CDR3 loop is CASSLGSSGGLRETQYF. The CDR3 DNA is TGTGCCAGCAGCTTAGGGTCTAGCGGGGGCCTAAGAGAGACCCAGTACTTC.

The CDR3 DNA reads TGTGCCAGCAGCCAAGCAGGGGACAGGGGCTATGGCTACACCTTC. Protein: CASSQAGDRGYGYTF. The chain combines TRBV4-2 with TRBJ1-2, with 10 bases lining up with TRBD1. The germline V gene encodes CDR1 LGHNA and CDR2 YNFKEQ. The CDR3 consists of 15 residues. Losses at the gene ends were 1 base for V and 4 bases for J; bases not matched to a gene: 3.

This sequence joins TRBV11-3 and TRBJ2-7; D remains ambiguous. Trimming took off 2 bases at V and 6 bases at J, with 26 bases between the two ends. The CDR3 has 18 residues. Germline lookup yields CDR1 SGHNT and CDR2 YENEEA. CDR3: CASSLRPGRKPPLTEQYF. CDR3 DNA sequence: TGTGCCAGCAGCTTAAGACCGGGCCGGAAACCGCCTCTTACCGAGCAGTACTTC.

J is TRBJ2-3 and V is TRBV5-4; TRBD2 matches at 8 bases. Unmatched junction bases numbered 8, after V lost 0 bases and J lost 5 bases. Germline values: CDR1 SGHNT, CDR2 YYREEE (reference sequence). The CDR3 has 16 residues. The CDR3 DNA is TGTGCCAGCAGCTTGGCCGGGACTAGACGGCGAGATACGCAGTATTTT. As protein: CASSLAGTRRRDTQYF.

The V gene is TRBV18, the J gene TRBJ1-5; 8 nucleotides match TRBD1. Germline values: CDR1 KGHSH, CDR2 LQKENI. V trimming: 3 bases; J trimming: 6 bases; junction bases outside the gene matches: 7. This CDR3 contains 15 residues. In nucleotides, the CDR3 is TGTGCCAGCTCACCTAGTACAGGGGGGGGTCAGCCCCAGCATTTT. Translated, it gives CASSPSTGGGQPQHF. Based on the CDR3 plus reference TRBV18 and TRBJ1-5, the full variable domain is NAGVMQNPRHLVRRRGQEARLRCSPMKGHSHVYWYRQLPEEGLKFMVYLQKENIIDESGMPKERFSAEFPKEGPSILRIQQVVRGDSAAYFCASSPSTGGGQPQHFGDGTRLSIL.

This rearrangement joins TRBV11-1 to TRBJ2-5; D might be TRBD1 (7 bases). The V gene's germline CDR1 is SGHAT and CDR2 FQDESV (reference sequence). The CDR3 is 16 amino acids. V gave up 5 bases and J gave up 4 bases, with 20 bases separating them. The CDR3 is CASSGHAIQGGETQYF. The CDR3 region has the DNA TGTGCCAGCAGCGGTCACGCCATTCAGGGGGGAGAGACCCAGTACTTC.

The chain uses TRBV28 and TRBJ1-2; 10 nucleotides align to TRBD1. The germline V gene encodes CDR1 MDHEN and CDR2 SYDVKM. The trim removed 5 bases at V and 6 bases at J, leaving 9 bases unmatched. The CDR3 runs 15 residues. Here the CDR3 DNA reads TGTGCCAGCAGTCCCCGACAGGGGGCGAGGGATGGCTACACCTTC. This encodes CASSPRQGARDGYTF.

In this sample, this clone turned up a few times. The V gene is TRBV5-4, the J gene TRBJ2-2, with TRBD1 as a possible D gene (6 bases). The CDR3 contains 15 residues. V was pared by 5 bases and J by 4 bases, with 15 bases between. CDR1 and CDR2 (germline): SGHNT, YYREEE (reference sequence). Here the CDR3 DNA reads TGTGCCAGCAGGGAACAGGGTACTAGCACCGGGGAGCTGTTTTTT. Amino acid sequence: CASREQGTSTGELFF.

The chain has TRBV7-9 and TRBJ1-2; D possibly corresponds to TRBD1 (6 bases). Germline CDR1 reads SEHNR; CDR2 reads FQNEAQ (reference sequence). This CDR3 contains 15 residues. Trimming removed 2 bases from V and 4 bases from J, with 14 bases in between. As DNA, the CDR3 is TGTGCCAGCAGCTTAATCGACCTAGGGGGCTATGGCTACACCTTC. As protein: CASSLIDLGGYGYTF.

The rearrangement joins TRBV7-9 to TRBJ2-5; either TRBD1 or TRBD2 may fit D (7 bases each). The CDR3 has 14 amino acids. Germline lookup yields CDR1 SEHNR and CDR2 FQNEAQ (reference sequence). V lost 6 bases to trimming and J lost 2 bases, with 13 bases between them. The CDR3 here is CASRSGGAQETQYF. Written as DNA, the CDR3 is TGTGCCAGCAGATCAGGGGGGGCACAAGAGACCCAGTACTTC.